The present entry profiles one TCR beta chain with its context. This entry belongs to a study of T cells in Graves' hyperthyroidism and ophthalmopathy. The CDR3 regions of TCR beta were amplified from RNA transcripts. The TCR CDR3 was amplified in a first-round RT-PCR using the HTBI primer set. TCRdb re-analysed the multiplex PCR reads in MiXCR, keeping a single row per CDR3 protein. Found here are about 370,000 distinct CDR3 sequences, about 15% of them singletons; the top ten hold roughly 19%. CDR3 length equals 14 residues. V shed 8 bases and J shed 4 bases, with 17 bases lying between them. Per germline, CDR1 MGHDK and CDR2 SYGVNS.

The sequenced sample was blood. The rearrangement links TRBV25-1 to TRBJ1-2; D is possibly TRBD1 (5 bases). The source is a woman aged 55 to 70 with Graves' ophthalmopathy. CDR3: CASPIGNRTYGYTF. The DNA for the CDR3 is TGTGCCAGCCCAATCGGGAACAGGACCTATGGCTACACCTTC.